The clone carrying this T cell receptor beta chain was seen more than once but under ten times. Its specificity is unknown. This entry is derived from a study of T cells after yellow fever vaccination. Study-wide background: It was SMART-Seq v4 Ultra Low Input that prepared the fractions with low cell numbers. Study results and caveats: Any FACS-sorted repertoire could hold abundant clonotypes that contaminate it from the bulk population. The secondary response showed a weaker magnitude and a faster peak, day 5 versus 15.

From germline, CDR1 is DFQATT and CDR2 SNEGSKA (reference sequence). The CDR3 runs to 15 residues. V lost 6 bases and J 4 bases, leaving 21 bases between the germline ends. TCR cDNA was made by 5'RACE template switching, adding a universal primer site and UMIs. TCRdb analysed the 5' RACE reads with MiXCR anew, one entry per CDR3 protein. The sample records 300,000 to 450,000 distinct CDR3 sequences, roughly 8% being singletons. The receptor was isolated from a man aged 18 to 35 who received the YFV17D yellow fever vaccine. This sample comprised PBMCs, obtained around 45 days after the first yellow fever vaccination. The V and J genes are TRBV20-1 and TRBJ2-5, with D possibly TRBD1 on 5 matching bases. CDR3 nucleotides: TGCAGTGCCCAACGCCCAGGGAACTCCCGAGAGACCCAGTACTTC. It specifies CSAQRPGNSRETQYF.